This T cell receptor beta chain emerged from a study of blood T cell repertoires in COVID-19. With V trimmed by 7 bases and J by 3 bases, 12 bases remained unmatched. Per the germline V gene, CDR1 is SEHNR and CDR2 is FQNEAQ (reference sequence). The CDR3 length is 16 residues. This table comes from immunoSEQ multiplex PCR, and its TCRdb copy is limited to in-frame clones, with some not included. The repertoire includes about 16,000 clones, approximately 84% of them detected once, and around 16% sits in the top ten. This clone was seen a handful of times. The sequence was obtained from a human donor with active COVID-19. The donor label of this sample is uncertain. This sequence joins TRBV7-9 and TRBJ2-3; 8 bases match TRBD2. The sample taken for sequencing was peripheral blood. The DNA of the CDR3 is TGTGCCAGCATCGGCCTCCGGGGGGGCCTAACAGATACGCAGTATTTT. Its protein is CASIGLRGGLTDTQYF.